This TCR beta chain was sequenced for a study of T cell responses to AZD1222 COVID-19 vaccine. Study summary: Pooled in the analysis were second doses at about 4 or about 12 weeks.

Data came from immunoSEQ multiplex PCR; TCRdb stores just in-frame clones and leaves some out. The sample holds around 150,000 clones, more than 90% seen once. The V and J ends lost 1 base and 4 bases respectively, with 5 bases between them. Germline loops: CDR1 SGHNT, CDR2 YYREEE (reference sequence). This CDR3 has 13 residues. Details on this clone: Its antigen is as yet unknown.

Study-level results: Seropositive status at baseline applied to only six AZD1222 recipients. After the peak T cell response, and only then, were repertoires sampled. Spike-spanning, vaccine-associated CD4 TCRs were dominant at 160-218 and 743-854.

This sequence was found in an adult in good health. The chain carries TRBV5-4 and TRBJ1-4; the D is unclear. The input for sequencing was peripheral blood, taken on day 0 of AZD1222 vaccination. CDR3 sequence: CASSLSDNEKLFF. The CDR3 nucleotides read TGTGCCAGCAGCTTGTCCGATAATGAAAAACTGTTTTTT.